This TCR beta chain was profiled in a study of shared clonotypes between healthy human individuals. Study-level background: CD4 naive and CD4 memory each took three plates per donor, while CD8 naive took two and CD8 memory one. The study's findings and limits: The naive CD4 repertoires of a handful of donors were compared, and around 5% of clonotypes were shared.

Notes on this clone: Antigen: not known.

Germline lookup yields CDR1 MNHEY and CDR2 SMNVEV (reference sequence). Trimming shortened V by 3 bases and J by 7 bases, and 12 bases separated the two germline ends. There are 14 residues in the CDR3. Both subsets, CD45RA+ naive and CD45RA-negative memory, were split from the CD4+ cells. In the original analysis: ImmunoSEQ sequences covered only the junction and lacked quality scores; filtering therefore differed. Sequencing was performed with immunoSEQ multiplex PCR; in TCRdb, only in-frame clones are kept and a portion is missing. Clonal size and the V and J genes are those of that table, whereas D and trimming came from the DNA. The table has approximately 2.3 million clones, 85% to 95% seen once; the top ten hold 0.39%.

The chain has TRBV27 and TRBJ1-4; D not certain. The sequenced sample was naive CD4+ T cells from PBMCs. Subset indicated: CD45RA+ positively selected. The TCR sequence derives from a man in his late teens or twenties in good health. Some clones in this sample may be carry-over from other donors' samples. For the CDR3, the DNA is TGTGCCAGCAGTTTGTTCACCATGAGTGAAAAACTGTTTTTT. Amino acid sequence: CASSLFTMSEKLFF.